A selection of T cell receptor beta chains follows, all from one sample in a study of blood T cell repertoires in COVID-19. Sequencing used immunoSEQ multiplex PCR; TCRdb keeps in-frame clones, though not all of them. The sample has some 120,000 clones, 90% to 95% seen once. Material: peripheral blood. These receptors were taken from a man aged 45 to 65 with COVID-19, enrolled during active disease. CDR3s include the opening cysteine and the closing phenylalanine or tryptophan. Not every row has a clone size; where given, it reads once, few, many or a size class.

j_gene | abundance | v_gene | CDR3aa
TRBJ2-1 | - | TRBV3-1/TRBV3-2 | CASSQDQREGGEQFF
TRBJ1-4 | - | TRBV12-3/TRBV12-4 | CASSLSRNEKLFF
TRBJ2-2 | - | TRBV27 | CASALLAGGIGELFF
TRBJ2-1 | - | TRBV2 | CASSEGGERDNEQFF
TRBJ2-7 | - | TRBV7-9 | CASSSGTYYEQYF
TRBJ2-1 | - | TRBV20-1 | CSASKRSSYNEQFF
TRBJ2-2 | few | TRBV10-3 | CAIKGAGELFF
TRBJ1-5 | - | TRBV2 | CASSEGQGFPRPQHF
TRBJ2-1 | - | TRBV7-2 | CASSLGASGHNEQFF
TRBJ2-1 | - | TRBV18 | CASGLGEGLHEQFF
TRBJ2-1 | - | TRBV10-2 | CASSQTTENGLAGANEQFF
TRBJ2-2 | - | TRBV7-2 | CASSSSDVALTGELFF
TRBJ2-2 | - | TRBV5-1 | CASSAQANTGELFF
TRBJ2-2 | - | TRBV11-2 | CASSLGGGNTGELFF
TRBJ2-1 | - | TRBV5-1 | CASSYSSGSVYNEQFF
TRBJ2-3 | - | TRBV5-1 | CASSLGQGVDTQYF
TRBJ1-2 | - | TRBV6-6 | CASSGGLDGYTF
TRBJ2-1 | - | TRBV15 | CATSKGLPAGEQFF
TRBJ2-1 | - | TRBV28 | CASSSASGSSYNEQFF
TRBJ2-1 | - | TRBV28 | CASSSVAVRYNEQFF
TRBJ1-6 | - | TRBV2 | CASNRDRGNSPLHF
TRBJ2-7 | - | TRBV10-3 | CAISESETGGYEQYF
TRBJ2-7 | once | TRBV5-4 | CASSLDRAREQYF
TRBJ2-2 | - | TRBV9 | CASSVAPSGELFF
TRBJ2-6 | - | TRBV4-2 | CASSQDLSGANVLTF
TRBJ1-5 | - | TRBV4-3 | CASSQDLGGSNQPQHF
TRBJ2-7 | - | TRBV6-2/TRBV6-3 | CASSLGQMGVLAGGVYEQYF
TRBJ2-3 | - | TRBV10-3 | CAISESERESPQYF
TRBJ1-4 | - | TRBV7-9 | CASSLVTGSNEKLFF
TRBJ2-1 | - | TRBV10-3 | CAISGRGGRAFGDEQFF
TRBJ2-7 | once | TRBV27 | CASRRRTSGSSYEQYF
TRBJ1-1 | - | TRBV13 | CASSSTGGTEAFF
TRBJ2-3 | - | TRBV27 | CSGGTSGADTQYF
TRBJ1-1 | - | TRBV30 | CAWRLQNTEAFF
TRBJ2-5 | - | TRBV21-1 | CASSKGTREGETQYF
TRBJ1-1 | - | TRBV3-1/TRBV3-2 | CASSQDNPRTEAFF
TRBJ1-2 | - | TRBV18 | CASSPGTGNNYGYTF
TRBJ1-1 | once | TRBV5-1 | CASSSTGTEAFF
TRBJ2-3 | - | TRBV6-5 | CASSKVLAGPDTQYF
TRBJ2-7 | - | TRBV14 | CASSQQYEQYF
TRBJ1-1 | few | TRBV19 | CASSFGVVTEAFF